This entry concerns a single T cell receptor beta chain. Its target is unknown. The data stem from a study of CD8+ T cells in alopecia areata. Study context: A regimen of oral tofacitinib, 5 to 10 mg twice daily, was given to treated patients.

Overall study results and limits: Many expanded lesional clones remained in scalp and blood on tofacitinib. Clonality was higher in lesional than normal scalp, especially in alopecia totalis/universalis.

Sequencing templates came from extracted RNA that was reverse transcribed into cDNA. Here immunoSEQ multiplex PCR was the method, and the copy in TCRdb shows in-frame clones only, minus some. Of 100,000 to 130,000 clones in the sample, roughly 84% were seen once. Treatment: oral pan-JAK inhibitor, 5-10 mg twice daily. Peripheral blood and lesional scalp punch biopsies came from alopecia areata patients. With 6 bases removed from V and 4 bases from J, the gap between germline ends came to 15 bases. The CDR3 consists of 13 residues. Germline CDR1 SQVTM, CDR2 ANQGSEA. This receptor was obtained from a human donor with alopecia areata. The sample in question was CD8+ T cells sorted from blood, obtained at week 24, from a patient treated with tofacitinib. The rearrangement links TRBV29-1 to TRBJ1-1; D may be TRBD1 (5 bases). CDR3 region: CSVERVGGTEAFF. Here the CDR3 DNA reads TGCAGCGTCGAACGAGTTGGGGGCACTGAAGCTTTCTTT.